This T cell receptor beta chain appears in the sequencing data of a study of blood T cell repertoires in COVID-19. The V gene's germline CDR1 is MNHEY and CDR2 SVGAGI. The CDR3 loop spans 16 amino acids. V was pared by 0 bases and J by 5 bases, with 15 bases between. Libraries were prepared by immunoSEQ multiplex PCR; TCRdb keeps only in-frame clonotypes and omits some of them. The table includes approximately 160,000 clones, approximately 84% detected once. The V and J genes are TRBV6-5 and TRBJ2-3; weak D call: TRBD2 (5 bases). This receptor was obtained from a man in his forties or fifties who had recovered from COVID-19. Sample: peripheral blood. The CDR3 region has the DNA TGTGCCAGCAGTTACTCGGGAGTTCTACGAGAAGATACGCAGTATTTT. This codes for CASSYSGVLREDTQYF.